The TCR beta chain described here comes from a study of T cell repertoires in cytomegalovirus infection. About the study: From public TCR beta signatures came an indication of both CMV infection and matching HLA type. Broader study findings: CMV carriers having the relevant HLA were flagged by cumulative public TCR beta family frequency.

Trimming took 4 bases from V and 1 from J; bases not matched to a gene: 0. The CDR3 contains 15 residues. The V gene's germline CDR1 is MGHRA and CDR2 YSYEKL. Using its own MiXCR run on the reads, TCRdb lists one record per CDR3 protein. The sample includes 450,000 to 600,000 distinct CDR3 sequences, 30% to 40% seen only once; the top ten take about a sixth. As for this clonotype: Its antigen is not identified.

Sequencing used cultured PBMCs, obtained from culture after CMV antigen stimulation. The TCR comes from a human donor in good health (CMV status not recorded). Some clones in this sample may be carry-over from other donors' samples. This sequence joins TRBV4-1 and TRBJ2-2, with TRBD1 identical over 10 bases. CDR3 nucleotide sequence: TGCGCCAGCAGCCGGGACAGGGGGAACACCGGGGAGCTGTTTTTT. Encoded protein: CASSRDRGNTGELFF.